Included here is one TCR beta chain sequence, with context. MiXCR, applied by TCRdb to the RT-PCR reads, yields one record per CDR3 protein. The repertoire has more than 15,000 distinct CDR3 sequences, 65% to 85% of them found once; the top ten carry about 2.5%. The entry originates in a study of yellow fever vaccine responses in identical twins. This CDR3 is 14 amino acids long. Germline assignment: CDR1 KGHDR and CDR2 SFDVKD. V lost 6 bases and J lost 2; bases outside the gene matches: 3. V is TRBV24-1 and J is TRBJ2-5; 9 bases are shared with TRBD1. The sequence was collected from a woman younger than 30 who received the yellow fever vaccine. The source was T cells from blood (PBMCs), unsorted or a sorted subset (not recorded which), collected before or after yellow fever vaccination (not recorded which). As DNA, the CDR3 is TGTGCCACCAGTCCGGGACAGGGACAAGAGACCCAGTACTTC. Its translation is CATSPGQGQETQYF.